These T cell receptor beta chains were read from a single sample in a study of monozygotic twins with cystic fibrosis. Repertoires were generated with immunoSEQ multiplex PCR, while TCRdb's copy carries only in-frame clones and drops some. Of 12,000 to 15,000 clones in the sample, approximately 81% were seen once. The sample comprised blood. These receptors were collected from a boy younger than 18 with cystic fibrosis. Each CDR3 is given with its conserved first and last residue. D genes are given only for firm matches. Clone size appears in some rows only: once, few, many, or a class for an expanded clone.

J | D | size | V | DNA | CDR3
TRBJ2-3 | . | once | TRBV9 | TGTGCCAGCAGCGTTGGACGGTATGGGGATACGCAGTATTTT | CASSVGRYGDTQYF
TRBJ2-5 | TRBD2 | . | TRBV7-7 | TGTGCCAGCAGCGCCCGGGACAGGGGGACTAGCGGGAGCCCCGAGACCCAGTACTTC | CASSARDRGTSGSPETQYF
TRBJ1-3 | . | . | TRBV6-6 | TGTGCCAGCAGTTACGTGGGGGCTAGCTCTGGAAACACCATATATTTT | CASSYVGASSGNTIYF
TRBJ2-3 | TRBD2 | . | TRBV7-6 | TGTGCCAGCAGCTCTAGCGGGGATACGCAGTATTTT | CASSSSGDTQYF
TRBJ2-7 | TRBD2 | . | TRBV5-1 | TGCGCCAGCAGGTTAGCGGGAGGGACCTACGAGCAGTACTTC | CASRLAGGTYEQYF
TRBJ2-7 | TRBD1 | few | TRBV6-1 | TGTGCCAGCAGATCCGGGACAGGGGAATACGAGCAGTACTTC | CASRSGTGEYEQYF
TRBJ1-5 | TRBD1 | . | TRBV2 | TGTGCCAGCAGTGGAGGGGGCGTGTACAGCAATCAGCCCCAGCATTTT | CASSGGGVYSNQPQHF
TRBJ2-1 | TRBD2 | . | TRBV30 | TGTGCCTGGAGTAGGGGACTAGCGGGGGGGTCTGGCAATGAGCAGTTCTTC | CAWSRGLAGGSGNEQFF
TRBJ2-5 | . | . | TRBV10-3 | TGTGCCATCACTTCCCCCACAGGGATCCAAGAGACCCAGTACTTC | CAITSPTGIQETQYF
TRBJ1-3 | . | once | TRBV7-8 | TGTGCCAGCAGCGCGTTGGGACCGCACTCTGGAAACACCATATATTTT | CASSALGPHSGNTIYF
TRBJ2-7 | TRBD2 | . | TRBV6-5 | TGTGCCAGCAGTCACGGGGGGGGCTACGAGCAGTACTTC | CASSHGGGYEQYF
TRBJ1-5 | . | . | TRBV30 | TGTGCCTGGTCAGGGGCGTTTCACAATCAGCCCCAGCATTTT | CAWSGAFHNQPQHF
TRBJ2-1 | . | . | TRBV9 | TGTGCCAGCAGCGTACGACCAGGAACAGGGTCGAGCTCCTACAATGAGCAGTTCTTC | CASSVRPGTGSSSYNEQFF
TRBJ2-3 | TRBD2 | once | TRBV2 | TGTGCCAGCAGCCCCACTAGCGGGGGGCCTGGAACGCAGTATTTT | CASSPTSGGPGTQYF
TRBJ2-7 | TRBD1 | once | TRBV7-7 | TGTGCTAGCAGCTTGGGACAGGGGTTATACGAGCAGTACTTC | CASSLGQGLYEQYF
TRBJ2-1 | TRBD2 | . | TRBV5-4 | TGTGCCAGCAGCTGGACTAGCGGGGGGAGCTCCTACAATGAGCAGTTCTTC | CASSWTSGGSSYNEQFF
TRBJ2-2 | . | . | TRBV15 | TGTGCCACCAGCAGAGGGGCCGCCGGGGAGCTGTTTTTT | CATSRGAAGELFF
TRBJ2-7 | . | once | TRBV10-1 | TGCGCCAGCAGTGATTCCCGGGGCTACGAGCAGTACTTC | CASSDSRGYEQYF
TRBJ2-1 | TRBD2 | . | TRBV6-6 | TGTGCCAGCAGTTACATGACTAGCGGGGGGGAGAATGAGCAGTTCTTC | CASSYMTSGGENEQFF
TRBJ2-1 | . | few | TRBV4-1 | TGCGCCAGCAGCCAAGATTCAAATGAGCAGTTCTTC | CASSQDSNEQFF
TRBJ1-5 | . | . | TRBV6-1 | TGTGCCAGCAGTGATCATGGGCTCCCCCGACAGCCCCAGCATTTT | CASSDHGLPRQPQHF
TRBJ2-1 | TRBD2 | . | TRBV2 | TGTGCCAGCAGTGATTTGTCAGCGGGAAAGGCACCCTACAATGAGCAGTTCTTC | CASSDLSAGKAPYNEQFF
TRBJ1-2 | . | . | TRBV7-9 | TGTGCCAGCAGCTTAGAAGTCCATGGCTACACCTTC | CASSLEVHGYTF
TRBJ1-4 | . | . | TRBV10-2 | TGCGCCAGCAGTCGTGGACAGCCAGCATCAAATGAAAAACTGTTTTTT | CASSRGQPASNEKLFF
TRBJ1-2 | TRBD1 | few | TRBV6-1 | TGTGCCAGCAGTGGTCGCGCAGGGGGGATTTATGGCTACACCTTC | CASSGRAGGIYGYTF
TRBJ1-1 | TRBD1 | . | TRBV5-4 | TGTGCCAGCAGCTTGGCGCGGGGACAGGGAAGCACTGAAGCTTTCTTT | CASSLARGQGSTEAFF
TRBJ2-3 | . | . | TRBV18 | TGTGCCAGCTCACTGTGGAGTACCACAGATACGCAGTATTTT | CASSLWSTTDTQYF
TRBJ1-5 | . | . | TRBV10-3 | TGTGCCATCAGTGAGTCGATAGTAACCGATCAGCCCCAGCATTTT | CAISESIVTDQPQHF
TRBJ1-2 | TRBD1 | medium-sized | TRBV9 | TGTGCCAGCAGCGTAGGCCAGGGGGCGACTGGCTACACCTTC | CASSVGQGATGYTF
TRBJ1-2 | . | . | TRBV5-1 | TGCGCCAGCAGCTTGGACAGGGCCAACTATGGCTACACCTTC | CASSLDRANYGYTF
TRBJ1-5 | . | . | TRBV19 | TGTGCCAGTAGTATTCGGGCGCAGGGGCAGCCCCAGCATTTT | CASSIRAQGQPQHF
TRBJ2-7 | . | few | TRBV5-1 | TGCGCCAGCAGCTTGGAGGGGTCCTACGAGCAGTACTTC | CASSLEGSYEQYF
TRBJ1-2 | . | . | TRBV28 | TGTGCCAGCCTCCCGGGACTCGGCTATGGCTACACCTTC | CASLPGLGYGYTF
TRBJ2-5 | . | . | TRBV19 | TGTGCCAGTAGTATAACCCCCCCTCGGGAAGAGACCCAGTACTTC | CASSITPPREETQYF
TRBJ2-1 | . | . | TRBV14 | TGTGCCAGCAGCCCCCTAAGCCTGGGCAATGAGCAGTTCTTC | CASSPLSLGNEQFF
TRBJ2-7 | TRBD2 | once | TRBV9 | TGTGCCAGCAGCGCTAATATAGCGGGAGGGCGCCACGAGCAGTACTTC | CASSANIAGGRHEQYF
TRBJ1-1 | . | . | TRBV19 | TGTGCCAGTAGTACTGTCATGAACACTGAAGCTTTCTTT | CASSTVMNTEAFF
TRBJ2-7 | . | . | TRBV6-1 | TGTGCCAGCAGTGAGTTCGAGCAGTACTTC | CASSEFEQYF
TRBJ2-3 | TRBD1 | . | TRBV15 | TGTGCCACCAGCAGAGAGACAGGGGGCACAGATACGCAGTATTTT | CATSRETGGTDTQYF
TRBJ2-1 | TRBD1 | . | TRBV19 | TGTGCCAGTAGTAAGGGACAGGGTAGGGACAATGAGCAGTTCTTC | CASSKGQGRDNEQFF
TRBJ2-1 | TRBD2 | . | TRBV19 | TGTGCCAGTAGTAGGCGGGAGCTAGACAATGAGCAGTTCTTC | CASSRRELDNEQFF
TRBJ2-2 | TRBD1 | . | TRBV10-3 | TGTGCCATCAGGGAGCAGGGGGCAGCCGGGGAGCTGTTTTTT | CAIREQGAAGELFF
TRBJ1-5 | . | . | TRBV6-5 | TGTGCCAGCAGTTACTCGTATGGCAATCAGCCCCAGCATTTT | CASSYSYGNQPQHF
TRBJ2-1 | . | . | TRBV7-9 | TGTGCCAGCAGCTTTCTGAATGAGCAGTTCTTC | CASSFLNEQFF
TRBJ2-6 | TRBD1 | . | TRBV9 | TGTGCCAGCAGCCCCACGGGACAGCCCTCTGGGGCCAACGTCCTGACTTTC | CASSPTGQPSGANVLTF
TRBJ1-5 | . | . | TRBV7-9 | TGTGCCAGCAGCCCTTCCATTGGTCAGCCCCAGCATTTT | CASSPSIGQPQHF
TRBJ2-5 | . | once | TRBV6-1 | TGTGCCAGCAGTCTCAGGTTCGGGGAGACCCAGTACTTC | CASSLRFGETQYF
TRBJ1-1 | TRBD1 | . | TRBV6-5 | TGTGCCAGCAGTCGACAGGGGGACACTGAAGCTTTCTTT | CASSRQGDTEAFF
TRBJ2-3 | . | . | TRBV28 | TGTGCCAGCCACTCACAGGGTGTGGGCACAGATACGCAGTATTTT | CASHSQGVGTDTQYF
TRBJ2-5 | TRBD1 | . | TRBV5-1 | TGCGCCAGCAGCCGCGGGACAGGGGGTCAAGAGACCCAGTACTTC | CASSRGTGGQETQYF
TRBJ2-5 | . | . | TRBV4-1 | TGCGCCAGCAGCCACGATATGGAAGAGACCCAGTACTTC | CASSHDMEETQYF
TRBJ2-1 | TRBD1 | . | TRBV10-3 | TGTGCCATCAGTGGTCCGGGACAGGGCTTTATGGAGCAGTTCTTC | CAISGPGQGFMEQFF
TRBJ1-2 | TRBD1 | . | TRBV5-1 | TGCGCCAGCAGCCGACAGGGTATCTTCAATGGCTACACCTTC | CASSRQGIFNGYTF
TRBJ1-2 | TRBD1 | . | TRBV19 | TGTGCCAGTAGTGACAGGGACTATGGCTACACCTTC | CASSDRDYGYTF
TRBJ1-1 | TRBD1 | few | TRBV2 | TGTGCCAGCAGGACAGGGTTGAACACTGAAGCTTTCTTT | CASRTGLNTEAFF
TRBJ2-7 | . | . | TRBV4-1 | TGCGCCAGCAGCCCCGAGACCGACGAGCAGTACTTC | CASSPETDEQYF
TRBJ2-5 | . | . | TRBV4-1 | TGCGCCAGCAGCCAAGACGGGACGGAACAAGAGACCCAGTACTTC | CASSQDGTEQETQYF
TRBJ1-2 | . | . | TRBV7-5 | TGTGTCAGAAGCCCTCCGATTATCAGGCCAACTAACTATGGCTACACCTTC | CVRSPPIIRPTNYGYTF